Sequencing of this T cell receptor beta chain was carried out in a study of tumor-infiltrating lymphocytes in primary liver carcinoma. Germline V gives CDR1 MNHEY, CDR2 SVGAGI. CDR3 length: 14 amino acids. Trimming cost V 5 bases and J 6 bases; bases outside gene matches: 9. This clonotype was seen repeatedly, ten times or more. Researchers generated TCR beta cDNA from approximately 450 ng of total RNA, relying on a constant-region primer. Modified slightly, ARM-PCR produced TCR beta libraries over three nested multiplex PCR rounds. The opening two PCR rounds, around 11 cycles each, paired TRBV1-TRBV30 forward primers with a C-beta reverse primer. Each CDR3 protein gets one entry after TCRdb re-called the multiplex PCR reads with MiXCR. The table records more than 70,000 distinct CDR3 sequences, 60% to 75% of them present only once. Starting material for RNA and DNA co-extraction consisted of 20-30 mg of unsorted bulk tissue.

The source of this sequence is a man aged 40-49 years with primary liver carcinoma and hepatitis B virus infection. The chain combines TRBV6-5 with TRBJ1-2, with 7 bases aligning to TRBD1. Sequencing used liver tumor tissue from sampling region 1. As to subset: tumor region T1, superior pole. CDR3 DNA sequence: TGTGCCAGCAGTGTGCAGGGGGGAAAGGATGGCTACACCTTC. This gives the protein CASSVQGGKDGYTF.